This record covers a single TCR beta chain. The antigen is undetermined. Profiling relied on immunoSEQ multiplex PCR, and the TCRdb table lists in-frame clones only, not all of them. The sample gives about 59,000 clones, about 90% of which show up once; approximately 22% is in the top ten. The sample is drawn from a study of T cells in localized non-small cell lung cancer. The CDR3 contains 14 residues. Trimming removed 4 bases from V and 5 bases from J; junction bases left unmatched: 5. Germline V CDR1 and CDR2: SGHRS, YFSETQ. Study findings and constraints: Longer overall survival was associated with a higher density of T cells in the blood. The greatest T cell clonality was found in uninvolved adjacent lung (higher than in tumor). A median of approximately 60 of the top 100 tumor clones appeared in adjacent lung, which was paired and uninvolved. The tumor had only one region sequenced, so heterogeneity remains possible.

The receptor was derived from a man aged 35 to 69 with stage I squamous cell lung carcinoma. Here the sequenced sample was peripheral blood, taken before any cancer treatment. This rearrangement joins TRBV5-1 to TRBJ1-4, with TRBD1 matching 7 bases. The CDR3 loop reads CASSQGQRNEKLFF. For the CDR3, the DNA is TGCGCCAGCAGCCAGGGACAGCGGAATGAAAAACTGTTTTTT.